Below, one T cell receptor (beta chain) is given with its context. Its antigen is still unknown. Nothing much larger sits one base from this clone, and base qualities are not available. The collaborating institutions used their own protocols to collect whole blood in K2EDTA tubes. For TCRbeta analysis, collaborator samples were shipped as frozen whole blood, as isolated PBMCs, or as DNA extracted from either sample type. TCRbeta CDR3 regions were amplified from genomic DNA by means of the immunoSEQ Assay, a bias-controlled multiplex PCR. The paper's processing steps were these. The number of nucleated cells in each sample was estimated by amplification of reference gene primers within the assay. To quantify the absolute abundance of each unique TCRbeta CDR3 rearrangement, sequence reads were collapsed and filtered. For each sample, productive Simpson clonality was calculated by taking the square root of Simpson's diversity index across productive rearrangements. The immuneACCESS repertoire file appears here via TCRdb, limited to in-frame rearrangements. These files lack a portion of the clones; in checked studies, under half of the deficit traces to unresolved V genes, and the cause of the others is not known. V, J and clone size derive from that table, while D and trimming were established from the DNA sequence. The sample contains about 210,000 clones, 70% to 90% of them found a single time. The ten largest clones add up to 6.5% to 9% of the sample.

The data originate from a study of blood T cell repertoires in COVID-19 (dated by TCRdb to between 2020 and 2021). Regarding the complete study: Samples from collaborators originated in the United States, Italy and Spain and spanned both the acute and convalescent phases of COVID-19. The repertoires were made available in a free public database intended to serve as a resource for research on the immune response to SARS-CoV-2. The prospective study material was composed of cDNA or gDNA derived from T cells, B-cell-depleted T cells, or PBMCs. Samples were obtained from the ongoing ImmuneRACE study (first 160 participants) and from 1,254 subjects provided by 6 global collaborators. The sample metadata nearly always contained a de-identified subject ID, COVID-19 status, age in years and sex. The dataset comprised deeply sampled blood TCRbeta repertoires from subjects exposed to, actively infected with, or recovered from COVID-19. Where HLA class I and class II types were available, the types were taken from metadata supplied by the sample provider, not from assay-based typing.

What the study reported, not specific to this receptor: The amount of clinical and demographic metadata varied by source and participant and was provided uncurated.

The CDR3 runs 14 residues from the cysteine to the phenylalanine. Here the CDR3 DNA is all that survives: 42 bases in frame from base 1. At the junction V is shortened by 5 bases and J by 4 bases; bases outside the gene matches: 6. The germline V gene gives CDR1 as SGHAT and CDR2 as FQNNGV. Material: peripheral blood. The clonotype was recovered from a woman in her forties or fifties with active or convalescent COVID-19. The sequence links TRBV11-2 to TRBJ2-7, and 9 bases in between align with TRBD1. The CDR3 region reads CASSTTGTGYEQYF. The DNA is TGTGCCAGCAGCACAACCGGGACAGGGTACGAGCAGTACTTC.